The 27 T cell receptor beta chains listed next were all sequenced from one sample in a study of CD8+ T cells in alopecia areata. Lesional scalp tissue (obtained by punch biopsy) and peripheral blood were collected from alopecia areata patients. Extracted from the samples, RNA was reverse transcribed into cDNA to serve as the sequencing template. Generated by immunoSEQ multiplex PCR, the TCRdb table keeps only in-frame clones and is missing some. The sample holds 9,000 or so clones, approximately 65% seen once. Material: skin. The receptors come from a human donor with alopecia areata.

This chain's CDR3 is CASSSGGQETQYF. The DNA for the CDR3 is TGTGCCAGCAGCTCGGGAGGGCAAGAGACCCAGTACTTC. The V gene is TRBV5-6, the J gene TRBJ2-5; 8 positions agree with TRBD2. Germline-derived CDR1 and CDR2 are SGHDT and YYEEEE. V dropped 3 bases and J dropped 2; count of bases not matched to a gene: 0. The CDR3 is 13 residues long.

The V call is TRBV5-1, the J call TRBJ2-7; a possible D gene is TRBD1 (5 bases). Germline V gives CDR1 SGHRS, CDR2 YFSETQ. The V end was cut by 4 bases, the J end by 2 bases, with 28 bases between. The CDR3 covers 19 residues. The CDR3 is CASSNDDSYLRTVTYEQYF. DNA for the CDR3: TGCGCCAGCAGCAACGATGACAGTTACCTACGGACGGTTACCTACGAGCAGTACTTC. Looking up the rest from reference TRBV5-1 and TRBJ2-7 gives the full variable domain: KAGVTQTPRYLIKTRGQQVTLSCSPISGHRSVSWYQQTPGQGLQFLFEYFSETQRNKGNFPGRFSGRQFSNSRSEMNVSTLELGDSALYLCASSNDDSYLRTVTYEQYFGPGTRLTVT.

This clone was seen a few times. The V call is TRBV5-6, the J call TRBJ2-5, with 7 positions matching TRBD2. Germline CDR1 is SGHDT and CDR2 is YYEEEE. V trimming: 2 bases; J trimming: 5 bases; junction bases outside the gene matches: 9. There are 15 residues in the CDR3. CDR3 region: CASSFRELGGETQYF. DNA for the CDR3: TGTGCCAGCAGCTTTCGGGAACTGGGGGGGGAGACCCAGTACTTC.

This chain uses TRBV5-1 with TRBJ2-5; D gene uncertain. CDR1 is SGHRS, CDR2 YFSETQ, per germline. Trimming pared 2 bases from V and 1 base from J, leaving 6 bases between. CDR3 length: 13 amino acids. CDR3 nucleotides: TGCGCCAGCAGCTTCGGGCCCCAAGAGACCCAGTACTTC. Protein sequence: CASSFGPQETQYF. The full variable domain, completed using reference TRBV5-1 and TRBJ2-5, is KAGVTQTPRYLIKTRGQQVTLSCSPISGHRSVSWYQQTPGQGLQFLFEYFSETQRNKGNFPGRFSGRQFSNSRSEMNVSTLELGDSALYLCASSFGPQETQYFGPGTRLLVL.

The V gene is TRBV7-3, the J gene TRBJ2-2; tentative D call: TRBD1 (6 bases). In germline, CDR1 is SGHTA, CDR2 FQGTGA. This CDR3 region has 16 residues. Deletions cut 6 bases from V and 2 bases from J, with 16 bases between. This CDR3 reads CASSFLGGPNTGELFF. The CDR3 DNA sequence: TGTGCCAGCAGTTTTTTAGGGGGTCCCAACACCGGGGAGCTGTTTTTT. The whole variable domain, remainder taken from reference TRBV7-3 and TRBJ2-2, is GAGVSQTPSNKVTEKGKYVELRCDPISGHTALYWYRQSLGQGPEFLIYFQGTGAADDSGLPNDRFFAVRPEGSVSTLKIQRTERGDSAVYLCASSFLGGPNTGELFFGEGSRLTVL.

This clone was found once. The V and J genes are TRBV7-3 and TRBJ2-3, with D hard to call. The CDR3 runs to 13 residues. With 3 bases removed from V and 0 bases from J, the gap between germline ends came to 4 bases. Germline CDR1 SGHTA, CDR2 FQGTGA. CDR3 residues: CASSFASTDTQYF. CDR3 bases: TGTGCCAGCAGCTTTGCTAGCACAGATACGCAGTATTTT.

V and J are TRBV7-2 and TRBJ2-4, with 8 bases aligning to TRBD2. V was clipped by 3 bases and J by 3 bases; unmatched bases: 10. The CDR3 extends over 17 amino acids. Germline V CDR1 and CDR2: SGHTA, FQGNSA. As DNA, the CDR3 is TGTGCCAGCAGCTTGAGGTTCGGGGGGGCAGGCAAAAACATTCAGTACTTC. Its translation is CASSLRFGGAGKNIQYF.

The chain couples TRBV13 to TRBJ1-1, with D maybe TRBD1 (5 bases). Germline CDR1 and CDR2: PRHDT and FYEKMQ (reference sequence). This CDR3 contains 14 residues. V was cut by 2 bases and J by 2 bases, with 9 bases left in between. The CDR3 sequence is CASSLQGENTEAFF. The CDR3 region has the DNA TGTGCCAGCAGCTTACAAGGGGAAAACACTGAAGCTTTCTTT. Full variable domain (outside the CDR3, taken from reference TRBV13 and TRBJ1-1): AAGVIQSPRHLIKEKRETATLKCYPIPRHDTVYWYQQGPGQDPQFLISFYEKMQSDKGSIPDRFSAQQFSDYHSELNMSSLELGDSALYFCASSLQGENTEAFFGQGTRLTVV.

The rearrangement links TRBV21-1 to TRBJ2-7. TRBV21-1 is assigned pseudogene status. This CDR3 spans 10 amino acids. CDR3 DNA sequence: TGTGCCAGCAGCAACCGAGAGCAGTACTTC. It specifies CASSNREQYF.

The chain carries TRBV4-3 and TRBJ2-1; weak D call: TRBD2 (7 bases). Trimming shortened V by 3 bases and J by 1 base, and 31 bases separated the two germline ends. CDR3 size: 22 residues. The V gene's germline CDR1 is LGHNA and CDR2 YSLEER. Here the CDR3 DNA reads TGCGCCAGCAGCCACCTCTACGGTCCTTCTAGCGGAAGGGGGGGATCCTACAATGAGCAGTTCTTC. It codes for CASSHLYGPSSGRGGSYNEQFF.

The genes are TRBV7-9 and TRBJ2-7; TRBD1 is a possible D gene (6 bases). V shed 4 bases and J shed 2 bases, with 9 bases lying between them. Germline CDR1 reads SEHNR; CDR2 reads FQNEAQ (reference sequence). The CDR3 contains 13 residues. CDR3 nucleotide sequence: TGTGCCAGCAGCTCCCAGGGGACCTACGAGCAGTACTTC. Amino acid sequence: CASSSQGTYEQYF.

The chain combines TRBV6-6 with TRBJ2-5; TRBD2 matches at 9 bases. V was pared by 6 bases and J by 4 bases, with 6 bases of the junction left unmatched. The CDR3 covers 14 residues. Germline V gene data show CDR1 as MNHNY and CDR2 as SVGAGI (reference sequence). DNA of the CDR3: TGTGCCAGCAGGAGAGCGGGGGGCGGAGAGACCCAGTACTTC. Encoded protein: CASRRAGGGETQYF.

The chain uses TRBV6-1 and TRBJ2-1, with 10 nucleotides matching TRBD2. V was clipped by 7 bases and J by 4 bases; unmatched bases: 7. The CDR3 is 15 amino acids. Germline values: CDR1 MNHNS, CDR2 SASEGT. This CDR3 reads CASIPAAGGYNEQFF. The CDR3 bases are TGTGCCAGCATCCCCGCAGCGGGAGGGTACAATGAGCAGTTCTTC.

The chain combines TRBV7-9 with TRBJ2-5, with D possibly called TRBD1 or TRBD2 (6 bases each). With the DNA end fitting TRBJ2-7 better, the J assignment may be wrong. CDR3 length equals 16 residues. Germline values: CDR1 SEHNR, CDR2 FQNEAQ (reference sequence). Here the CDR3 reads CASSPVGGTLVGEQYF. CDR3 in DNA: TGTGCCAGCAGCCCAGTAGGGGGGACCTTAGTTGGCGAGCAGTACTTC.

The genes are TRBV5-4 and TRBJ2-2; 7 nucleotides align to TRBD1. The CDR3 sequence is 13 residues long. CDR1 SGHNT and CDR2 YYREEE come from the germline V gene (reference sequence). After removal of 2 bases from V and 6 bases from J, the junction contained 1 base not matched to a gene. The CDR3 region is CASSFGQAGELFF. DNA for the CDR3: TGTGCCAGCAGCTTCGGACAGGCCGGGGAGCTGTTTTTT.

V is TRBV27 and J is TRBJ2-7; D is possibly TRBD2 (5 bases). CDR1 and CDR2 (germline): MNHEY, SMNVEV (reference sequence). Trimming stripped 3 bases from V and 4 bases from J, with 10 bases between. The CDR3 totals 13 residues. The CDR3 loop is CASSFGLLYEQYF. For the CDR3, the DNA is TGTGCCAGCAGTTTCGGACTTCTTTACGAGCAGTACTTC.

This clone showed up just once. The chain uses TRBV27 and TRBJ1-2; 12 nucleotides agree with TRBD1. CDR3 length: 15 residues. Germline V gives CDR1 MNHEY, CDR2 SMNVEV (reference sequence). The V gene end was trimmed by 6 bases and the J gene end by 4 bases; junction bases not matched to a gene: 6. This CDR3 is CASRSGTGGFYGYTF. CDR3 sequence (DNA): TGTGCCAGCAGATCCGGGACAGGGGGCTTCTATGGCTACACCTTC.

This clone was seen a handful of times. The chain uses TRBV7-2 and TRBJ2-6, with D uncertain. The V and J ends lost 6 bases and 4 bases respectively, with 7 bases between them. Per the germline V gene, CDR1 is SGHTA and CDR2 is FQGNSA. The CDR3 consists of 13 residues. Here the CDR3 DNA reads TGTGCCAGCAGATTCCAAGGGGCCAACGTCCTGACTTTC. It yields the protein CASRFQGANVLTF.

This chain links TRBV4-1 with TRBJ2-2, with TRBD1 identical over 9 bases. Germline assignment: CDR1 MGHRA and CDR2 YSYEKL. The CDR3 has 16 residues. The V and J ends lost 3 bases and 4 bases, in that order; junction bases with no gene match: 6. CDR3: CASSQGTGPTTGELFF. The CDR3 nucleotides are TGCGCCAGCAGCCAGGGGACAGGGCCGACCACCGGGGAGCTGTTTTTT.

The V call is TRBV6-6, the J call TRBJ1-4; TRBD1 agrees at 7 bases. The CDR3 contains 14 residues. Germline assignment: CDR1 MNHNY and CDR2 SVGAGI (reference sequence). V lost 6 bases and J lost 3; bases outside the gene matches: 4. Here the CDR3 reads CASSSTGANEKLFF. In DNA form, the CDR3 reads TGTGCCAGCAGCTCAACAGGGGCTAATGAAAAACTGTTTTTT.

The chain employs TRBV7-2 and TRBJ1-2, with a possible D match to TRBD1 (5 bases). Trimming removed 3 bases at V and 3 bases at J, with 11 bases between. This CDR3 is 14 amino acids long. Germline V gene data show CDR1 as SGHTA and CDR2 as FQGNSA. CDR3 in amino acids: CASSFYQGDYGYTF. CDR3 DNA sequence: TGTGCCAGCAGCTTTTACCAGGGAGACTATGGCTACACCTTC.

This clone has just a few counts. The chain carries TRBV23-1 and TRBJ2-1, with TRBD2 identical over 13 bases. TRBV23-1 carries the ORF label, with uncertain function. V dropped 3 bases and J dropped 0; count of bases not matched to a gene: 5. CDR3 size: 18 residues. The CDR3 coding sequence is TGCGCCAGCAGTCACCCGGGACTAGCGGGAAGCTCCTACAATGAGCAGTTCTTC. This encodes CASSHPGLAGSSYNEQFF.

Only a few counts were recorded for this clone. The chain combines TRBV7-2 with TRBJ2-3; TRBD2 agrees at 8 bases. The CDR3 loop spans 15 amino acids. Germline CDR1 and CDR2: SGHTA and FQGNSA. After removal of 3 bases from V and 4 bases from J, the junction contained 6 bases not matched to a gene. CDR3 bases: TGTGCCAGCAGCTTGGCGGGGGGAGTTCCAGATACGCAGTATTTT. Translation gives CASSLAGGVPDTQYF.

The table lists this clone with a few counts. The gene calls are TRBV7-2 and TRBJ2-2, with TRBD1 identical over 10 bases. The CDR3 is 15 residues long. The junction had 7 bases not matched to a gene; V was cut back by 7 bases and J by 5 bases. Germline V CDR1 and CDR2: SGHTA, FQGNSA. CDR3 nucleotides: TGTGCCAGCAAACCCGGGACAGGGGTTACCGGGGAGCTGTTTTTT. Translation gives CASKPGTGVTGELFF.

The CDR3 DNA sequence: TGTGCCACCAGCAGAGAATGGCAGGGGTCCTACGAGCAGTACTTC. Amino acid sequence: CATSREWQGSYEQYF. V and J are TRBV15 and TRBJ2-7; D possibly corresponds to TRBD1 (6 bases). Looked up from germline, CDR1 is LNHNV and CDR2 is YYDKDF (reference sequence). The ends were cut back, 0 bases at V and 1 base at J, with 10 bases in the middle. The CDR3 runs to 15 residues. Based on the CDR3 plus reference TRBV15 and TRBJ2-7, the full variable domain is DAMVIQNPRYQVTQFGKPVTLSCSQTLNHNVMYWYQQKSSQAPKLLFHYYDKDFNNEADTPDNFQSRRPNTSFCFLDIRSPGLGDTAMYLCATSREWQGSYEQYFGPGTRLTVT.

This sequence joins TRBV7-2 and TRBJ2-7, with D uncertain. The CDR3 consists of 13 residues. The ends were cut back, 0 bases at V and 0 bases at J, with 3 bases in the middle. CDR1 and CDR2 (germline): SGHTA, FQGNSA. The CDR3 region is CASSLAHSYEQYF. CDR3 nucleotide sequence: TGTGCCAGCAGCTTAGCGCACTCCTACGAGCAGTACTTC. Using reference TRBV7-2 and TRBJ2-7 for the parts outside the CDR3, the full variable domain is GAGVSQSPSNKVTEKGKDVELRCDPISGHTALYWYRQSLGQGLEFLIYFQGNSAPDKSGLPSDRFSAERTGGSVSTLTIQRTQQEDSAVYLCASSLAHSYEQYFGPGTRLTVT.

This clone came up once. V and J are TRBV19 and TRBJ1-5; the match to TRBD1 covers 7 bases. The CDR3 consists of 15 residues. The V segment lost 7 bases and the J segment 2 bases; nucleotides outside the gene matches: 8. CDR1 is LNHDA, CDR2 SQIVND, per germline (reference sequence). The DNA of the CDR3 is TGTGCCAGTACCCCGTATGGACAGGGCAATCAGCCCCAGCATTTT. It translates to CASTPYGQGNQPQHF.